This TCR beta chain was recovered during a study of response to subunit inactivated influenza vaccine. TCRdb used MiXCR to reprocess the RT-PCR reads, holding one entry per CDR3 protein. The data contain 530,000 or so distinct CDR3 sequences, around 15% of them singletons. The source was PBMCs from blood, collected about 12 days after vaccination. This sequence originates from a man between 50 and 59 years old who received an inactivated influenza vaccine.

The CDR3, as DNA: TGTGCCATCAGTCCCGACAAGAACACTGAAGCTTTCTTT. Amino acids: CAISPDKNTEAFF. This chain uses TRBV10-3 with TRBJ1-1; D is undetermined. Trimming took off 5 bases at V and 1 base at J, with 8 bases between the two ends. The CDR3 covers 13 residues. CDR1 and CDR2 (germline): ENHRY, SYGVKD.